This T cell receptor (beta chain) was recovered during a study of blood T cell repertoires in COVID-19. Germline CDR1 reads SGHTA; CDR2 reads FQGNSA. The CDR3 contains 14 residues. Between the trimmed V and J ends, which lost 4 bases and 4 bases, there was a span of 14 bases. In its sample, this clone was seen once. Assay used: immunoSEQ multiplex PCR; TCRdb lists only in-frame clones, some missing. Of tens of thousands of clones listed, roughly nine tenths are singletons. This receptor was obtained from a woman aged 80 or over with active COVID-19. The chain employs TRBV7-2 and TRBJ2-7; perhaps TRBD2 as D (5 bases). The sequenced material came from peripheral blood. CDR3 coding DNA: TGTGCCAGCAGCTCCCTCAACTCGGGGTACGAGCAGTACTTC. Its translation is CASSSLNSGYEQYF.